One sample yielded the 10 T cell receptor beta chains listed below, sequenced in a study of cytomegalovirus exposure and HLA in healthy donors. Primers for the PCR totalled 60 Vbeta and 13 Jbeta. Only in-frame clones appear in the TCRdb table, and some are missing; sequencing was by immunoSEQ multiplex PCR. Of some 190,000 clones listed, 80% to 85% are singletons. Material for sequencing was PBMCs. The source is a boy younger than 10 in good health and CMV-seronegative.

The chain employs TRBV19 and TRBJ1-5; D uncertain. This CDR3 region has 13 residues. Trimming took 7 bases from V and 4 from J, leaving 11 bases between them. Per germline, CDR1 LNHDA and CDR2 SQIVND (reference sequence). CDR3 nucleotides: TGTGCCAGTACCCCTAGTCTGAATCAGCCCCAGCATTTT. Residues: CASTPSLNQPQHF.

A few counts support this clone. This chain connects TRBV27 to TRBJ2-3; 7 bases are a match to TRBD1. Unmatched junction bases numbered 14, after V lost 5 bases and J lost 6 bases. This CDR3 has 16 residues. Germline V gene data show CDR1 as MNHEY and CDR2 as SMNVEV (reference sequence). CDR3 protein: CASSRFLVDRVDTQYF. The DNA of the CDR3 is TGTGCCAGCAGTCGTTTCCTCGTAGACAGGGTTGATACGCAGTATTTT.

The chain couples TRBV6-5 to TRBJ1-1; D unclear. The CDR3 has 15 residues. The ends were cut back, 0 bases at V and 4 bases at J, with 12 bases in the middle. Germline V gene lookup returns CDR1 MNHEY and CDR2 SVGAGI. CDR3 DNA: TGTGCCAGCAGTTACTCGAGGTTTACGGGCACTGAAGCTTTCTTT. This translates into CASSYSRFTGTEAFF.

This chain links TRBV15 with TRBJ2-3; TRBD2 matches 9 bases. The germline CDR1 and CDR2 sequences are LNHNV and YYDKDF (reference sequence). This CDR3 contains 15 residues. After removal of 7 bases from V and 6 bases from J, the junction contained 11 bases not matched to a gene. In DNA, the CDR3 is TGTGCCACCACCCAAGGGAAGCGGGGGGTGGATACGCAGTATTTT. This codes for CATTQGKRGVDTQYF.

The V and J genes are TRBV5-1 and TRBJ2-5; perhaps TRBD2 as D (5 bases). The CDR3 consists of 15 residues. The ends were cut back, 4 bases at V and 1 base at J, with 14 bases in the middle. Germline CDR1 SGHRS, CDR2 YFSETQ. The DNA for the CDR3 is TGCGCCAGCAGCCCCGATGGGGAGCTCCAAGAGACCCAGTACTTC. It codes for CASSPDGELQETQYF.

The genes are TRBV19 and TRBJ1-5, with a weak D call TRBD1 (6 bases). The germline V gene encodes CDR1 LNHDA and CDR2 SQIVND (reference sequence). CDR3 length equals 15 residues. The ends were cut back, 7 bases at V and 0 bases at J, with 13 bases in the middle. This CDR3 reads CASIPGHNSNQPQHF. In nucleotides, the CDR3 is TGTGCCAGTATTCCGGGACACAATAGCAATCAGCCCCAGCATTTT.

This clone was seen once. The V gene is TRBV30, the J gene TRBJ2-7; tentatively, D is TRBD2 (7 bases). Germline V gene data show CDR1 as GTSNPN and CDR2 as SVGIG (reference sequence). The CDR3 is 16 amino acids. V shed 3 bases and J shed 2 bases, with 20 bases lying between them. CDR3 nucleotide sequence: TGTGCCTGGAGGGGGGCTAGCGGAGGAATTGCCTACGAGCAGTACTTC. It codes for CAWRGASGGIAYEQYF.

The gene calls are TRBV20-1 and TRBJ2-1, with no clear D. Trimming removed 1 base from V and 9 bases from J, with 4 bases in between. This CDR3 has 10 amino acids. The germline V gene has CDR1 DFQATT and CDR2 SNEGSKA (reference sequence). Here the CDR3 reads CSARAGEQFF. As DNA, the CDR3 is TGCAGTGCTAGAGCCGGTGAGCAGTTCTTC.

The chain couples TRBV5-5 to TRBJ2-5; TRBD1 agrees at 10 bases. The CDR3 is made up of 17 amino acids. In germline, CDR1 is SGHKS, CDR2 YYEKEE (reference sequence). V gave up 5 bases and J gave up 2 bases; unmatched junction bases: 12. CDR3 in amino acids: CASSSTGPGQGQETQYF. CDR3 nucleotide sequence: TGTGCCAGCAGTTCTACGGGGCCGGGACAGGGGCAAGAGACCCAGTACTTC.

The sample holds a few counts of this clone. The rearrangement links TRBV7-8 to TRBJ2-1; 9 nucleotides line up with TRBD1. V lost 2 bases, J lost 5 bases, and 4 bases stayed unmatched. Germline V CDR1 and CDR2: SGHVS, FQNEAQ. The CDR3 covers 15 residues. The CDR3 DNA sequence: TGTGCCAGCAGCTTATCCGGGACAGGGAACAATGAGCAGTTCTTC. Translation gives CASSLSGTGNNEQFF.